The rows below give T cell receptor beta chains drawn from one sample of a study of response to subunit inactivated influenza vaccine. TCRdb re-derived calls from the RT-PCR reads in MiXCR, one entry per CDR3 protein. The table shows 450,000 to 600,000 distinct CDR3 sequences, with 7.6% occurring only once. The specimen was PBMCs from blood, collected around 25 months after vaccination. The receptors originated from a man aged 50-75 years who received an inactivated influenza vaccine. Each CDR3 is given with its conserved first and last residue. Each record gives: CDR3 length, clone size, V gene, CDR3 protein. Size is stated for part of the rows, as once, few or many counts, or as a class when the clone is expanded.

15	many	TRBV20-1	CSASARGGGTDTQYF
16	many	TRBV20-1	CSARPKYRGTNTEAFF
13	-	TRBV29-1	CSVAGQNNEKLFF
13	few	TRBV29-1	CSVVGQGGTEAFF
14	-	TRBV6-1	CASSKEGSGHEQFF
12	-	TRBV10-3	CAISEGLWGYTF
13	many	TRBV12-3/TRBV12-4	CASRWGYNQPQHF
15	-	TRBV12-3/TRBV12-4	CASSLRRGHTDTQYF
11	few	TRBV11-2	CASSPNLQQYF
13	-	TRBV28	CASSLGERGEQYF
11	-	TRBV3-1	CASSQAGRAFF
16	many	TRBV4-3	CASSQAPRGTFYEQYF